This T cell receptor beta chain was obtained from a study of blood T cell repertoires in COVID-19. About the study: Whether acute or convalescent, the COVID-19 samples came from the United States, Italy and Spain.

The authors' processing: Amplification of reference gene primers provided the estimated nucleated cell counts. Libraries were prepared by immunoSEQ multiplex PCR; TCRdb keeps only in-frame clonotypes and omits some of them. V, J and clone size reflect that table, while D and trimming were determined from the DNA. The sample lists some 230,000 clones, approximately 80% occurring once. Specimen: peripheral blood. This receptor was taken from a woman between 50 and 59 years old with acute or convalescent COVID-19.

The CDR3 DNA reads TGTGCCAGCAGCCAACAACAGGGGGTTAGCAATCAGCCCCAGCATTTT. This gives the protein CASSQQQGVSNQPQHF. The chain employs TRBV4-2 and TRBJ1-5; TRBD1 matches at 8 bases. The CDR3 contains 16 residues. The V segment lost 2 bases and the J segment 0 bases; nucleotides outside the gene matches: 3. The germline gives CDR1 LGHNA, CDR2 YNFKEQ.